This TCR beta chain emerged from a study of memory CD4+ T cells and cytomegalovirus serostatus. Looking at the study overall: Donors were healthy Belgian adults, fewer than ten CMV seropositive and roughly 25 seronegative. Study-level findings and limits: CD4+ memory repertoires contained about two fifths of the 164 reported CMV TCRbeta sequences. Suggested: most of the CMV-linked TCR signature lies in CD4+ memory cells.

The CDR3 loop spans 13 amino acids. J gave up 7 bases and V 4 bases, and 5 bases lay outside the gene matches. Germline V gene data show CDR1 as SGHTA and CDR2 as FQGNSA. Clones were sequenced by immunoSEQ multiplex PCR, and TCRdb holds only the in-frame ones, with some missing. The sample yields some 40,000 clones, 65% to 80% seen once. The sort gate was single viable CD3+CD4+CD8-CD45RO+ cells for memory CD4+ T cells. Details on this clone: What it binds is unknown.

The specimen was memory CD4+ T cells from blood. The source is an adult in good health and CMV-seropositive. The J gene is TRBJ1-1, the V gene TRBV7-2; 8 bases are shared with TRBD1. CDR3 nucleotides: TGTGCCAGCAGCTATACCGGGACAGGTGAAGCTTTCTTT. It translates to CASSYTGTGEAFF.